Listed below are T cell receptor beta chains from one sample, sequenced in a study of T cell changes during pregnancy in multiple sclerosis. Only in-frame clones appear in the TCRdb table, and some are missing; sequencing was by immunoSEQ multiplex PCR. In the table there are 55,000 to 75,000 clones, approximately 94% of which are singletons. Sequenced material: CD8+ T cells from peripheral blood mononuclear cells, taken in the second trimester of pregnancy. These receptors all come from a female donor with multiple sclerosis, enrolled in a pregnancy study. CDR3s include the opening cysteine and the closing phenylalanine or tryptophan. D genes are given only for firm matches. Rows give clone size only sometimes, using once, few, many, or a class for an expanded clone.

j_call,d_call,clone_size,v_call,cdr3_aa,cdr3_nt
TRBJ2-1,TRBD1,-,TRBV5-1,CASSLGDSSYNEQFF,TGCGCCAGCAGCTTGGGGGACAGCTCCTACAATGAGCAGTTCTTC
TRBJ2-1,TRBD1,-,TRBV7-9,CASSFRDSRRTSSDEQFF,TGTGCCAGCAGCTTCCGGGACAGCCGCCGGACCTCCTCTGATGAGCAGTTCTTC
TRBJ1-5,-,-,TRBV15,CATSRGDWKGKDQPQHF,TGTGCCACCAGCAGAGGAGATTGGAAGGGGAAGGATCAGCCCCAGCATTTT
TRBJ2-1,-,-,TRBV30,CAWSVSPGNEQFF,TGTGCCTGGAGCGTCTCCCCGGGGAATGAGCAGTTCTTC
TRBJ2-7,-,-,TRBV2,CASSVAGGYEQYF,TGTGCCAGCAGTGTGGCAGGCGGGTACGAGCAGTACTTC
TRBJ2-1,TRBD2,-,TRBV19,CASSIQRGTNNEQFF,TGTGCCAGTAGTATCCAGCGGGGGACTAACAATGAGCAGTTCTTC
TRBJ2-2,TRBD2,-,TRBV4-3,CASSQGGTSEDTGELFF,TGCGCCAGCAGCCAAGGGGGGACTAGCGAGGACACCGGGGAGCTGTTTTTT
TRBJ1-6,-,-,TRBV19,CASSLDSPGNSPLHF,TGTGCCAGTAGCCTGGACAGTCCGGGTAATTCACCCCTCCACTTT
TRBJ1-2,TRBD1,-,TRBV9,CASSVGDRGTRDGYTF,TGTGCCAGCAGCGTAGGCGACAGGGGGACGCGGGATGGCTACACCTTC
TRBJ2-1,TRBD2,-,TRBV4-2,CASSQGELADYNEQFF,TGTGCCAGCAGCCAAGGTGAACTAGCGGACTACAATGAGCAGTTCTTC
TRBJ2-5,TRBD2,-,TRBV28,CASSLSGRWREGIQETQYF,TGTGCCAGCAGTTTATCGGGGCGGTGGCGGGAGGGAATCCAAGAGACCCAGTACTTC
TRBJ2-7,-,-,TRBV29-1,CSVEKAGEREQYF,TGCAGCGTTGAGAAAGCGGGTGAGCGCGAGCAGTACTTC
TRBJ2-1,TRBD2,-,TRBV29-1,CSVALLAGEWSYNEQFF,TGCAGCGTTGCCCTACTAGCGGGAGAGTGGTCCTACAATGAGCAGTTCTTC
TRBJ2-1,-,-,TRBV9,CASSASDTFIGVSYNEQFF,TGTGCCAGCAGCGCCTCCGATACATTCATAGGGGTCTCCTACAATGAGCAGTTCTTC
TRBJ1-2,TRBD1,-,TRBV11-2,CASNRDRNYGYTF,TGTGCCAGCAACCGGGACAGGAACTATGGCTACACCTTC
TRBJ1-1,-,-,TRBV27,CASSPLPGRVFF,TGTGCCAGCAGTCCGTTACCTGGGAGGGTTTTCTTT
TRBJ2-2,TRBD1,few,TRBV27,CASSSYLQGIGELFF,TGTGCCAGCAGTTCCTACCTACAGGGGATCGGGGAGCTGTTTTTT
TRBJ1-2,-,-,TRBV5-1,CASSGNNGYTF,TGCGCCAGCAGCGGCAATAATGGCTACACCTTC
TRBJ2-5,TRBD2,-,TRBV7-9,CASSLDRETSEETQYF,TGTGCCAGCAGCTTAGATCGGGAGACTAGCGAAGAGACCCAGTACTTC
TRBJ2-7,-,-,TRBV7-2,CASSFAGAPRYEQYF,TGTGCCAGCAGCTTCGCAGGGGCTCCCCGCTACGAGCAGTACTTC
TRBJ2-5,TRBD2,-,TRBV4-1,CASSQVALAGETQYF,TGCGCCAGCAGCCAAGTCGCCCTAGCGGGAGAGACCCAGTACTTC
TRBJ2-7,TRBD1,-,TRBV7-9,CASSWGQGYEQYF,TGTGCCAGCAGCTGGGGACAGGGCTACGAGCAGTACTTC
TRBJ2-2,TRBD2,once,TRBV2,CASSRLAGGSGELFF,TGTGCCAGCAGTCGACTAGCGGGAGGCTCCGGGGAGCTGTTTTTT